Listed below are T cell receptor beta chains from one sample, sequenced in a study of OX40 agonist ivuxolimab in advanced cancers. Sequenced by immunoSEQ multiplex PCR; TCRdb stores in-frame clones only, minus some. The sample includes over 70,000 clones, 80% to 90% of them seen just once. Sequencing was performed on CD4+ or CD8+ T cells sorted from blood, taken in a trial of the OX40 agonist ivuxolimab. All receptors come from an adult with an advanced solid tumor such as melanoma, head and neck, liver or kidney cancer. Each CDR3 is given with its conserved first and last residue. A D gene is named only where the DNA matches it firmly. Expanded clones are given a class, and other clones once, few, many or no size at all.

v_call: TRBV18
d_call: NA
j_call: TRBJ2-7
clone_size: NA
cdr3_nt: TGTGCCAGCTCATCCGGGACATACTCCCCCTACGAGCAGTACTTC
cdr3_aa: CASSSGTYSPYEQYF

v_call: TRBV7-9
d_call: NA
j_call: TRBJ2-1
clone_size: NA
cdr3_nt: TGTGCCAGCAGGGGGGGCTCCTCCTACAATGAGCAGTTCTTC
cdr3_aa: CASRGGSSYNEQFF

v_call: TRBV11-3
d_call: TRBD2
j_call: TRBJ2-1
clone_size: NA
cdr3_nt: TGTGCCAGCAGCTTAGGGTCTAGCGGGGGGAATGAGCAGTTCTTC
cdr3_aa: CASSLGSSGGNEQFF

v_call: TRBV6-6
d_call: NA
j_call: TRBJ1-3
clone_size: NA
cdr3_nt: TGTGCCAGCACCCCGCCCGGGGCCCGCTCTGGAAACACCATATATTTT
cdr3_aa: CASTPPGARSGNTIYF

v_call: TRBV4-1
d_call: NA
j_call: TRBJ2-4
clone_size: once
cdr3_nt: TGCGCCAGCAGCCAAGATGCTCCAGGACAGAGAGCCAAAAACATTCAGTACTTC
cdr3_aa: CASSQDAPGQRAKNIQYF

v_call: TRBV27
d_call: NA
j_call: TRBJ2-1
clone_size: NA
cdr3_nt: TGTGCCAGCAGCTTCCTGGGGGCTGGCAATGAGCAGTTCTTC
cdr3_aa: CASSFLGAGNEQFF

v_call: TRBV7-2
d_call: NA
j_call: TRBJ1-4
clone_size: few
cdr3_nt: TGTGCCAGCAGCTTAGAACCTAATGAAAAACTGTTTTTT
cdr3_aa: CASSLEPNEKLFF

v_call: TRBV18
d_call: TRBD1
j_call: TRBJ1-2
clone_size: NA
cdr3_nt: TGTGCCAGCTCACCAGGGACAGGGGACAGCGGCTACACCTTC
cdr3_aa: CASSPGTGDSGYTF

v_call: TRBV11-2
d_call: TRBD1
j_call: TRBJ2-5
clone_size: NA
cdr3_nt: TGTGCCAGCAGCTTTGACAGGGAAGGGTGGGAGACCCAGTACTTC
cdr3_aa: CASSFDREGWETQYF

v_call: TRBV5-1
d_call: NA
j_call: TRBJ1-4
clone_size: once
cdr3_nt: TGCGCCAGCAGCTTGGAGGCAGGGGTTGAAAAACTGTTTTTT
cdr3_aa: CASSLEAGVEKLFF

v_call: TRBV7-3
d_call: TRBD2
j_call: TRBJ2-3
clone_size: once
cdr3_nt: TGTGCCAGCAGCTTAACGCGATTAGCGGGGGGCACAGATACGCAGTATTTT
cdr3_aa: CASSLTRLAGGTDTQYF

v_call: TRBV4-2
d_call: TRBD1
j_call: TRBJ1-5
clone_size: NA
cdr3_nt: TGTGCCAGCAGCCAAGATGGCGGACAGGGGAATCAGCCCCAGCATTTT
cdr3_aa: CASSQDGGQGNQPQHF

v_call: TRBV28
d_call: NA
j_call: TRBJ1-2
clone_size: NA
cdr3_nt: TGTGCCAGCAGGGCCGGACCAGCTAACTATGGCTACACCTTC
cdr3_aa: CASRAGPANYGYTF

v_call: TRBV7-2
d_call: NA
j_call: TRBJ2-7
clone_size: NA
cdr3_nt: TGTGCCAGCAGCTTAGAGGCGGGGCGGGAGCAGTACTTC
cdr3_aa: CASSLEAGREQYF

v_call: TRBV4-3
d_call: NA
j_call: TRBJ2-1
clone_size: once
cdr3_nt: TGCGCCAGCAGCCAGGGAGGTACCTACAATGAGCAGTTCTTC
cdr3_aa: CASSQGGTYNEQFF

v_call: TRBV29-1
d_call: TRBD2
j_call: TRBJ2-1
clone_size: NA
cdr3_nt: TGCAGCGTTGAAGGGACTAGCGGGGGGAGTGAGCAGTTCTTC
cdr3_aa: CSVEGTSGGSEQFF

v_call: TRBV10-2
d_call: NA
j_call: TRBJ2-7
clone_size: NA
cdr3_nt: TGCGCCAGCAGGGGGACCTTCTACGAGCAGTACTTC
cdr3_aa: CASRGTFYEQYF

v_call: TRBV9
d_call: TRBD1
j_call: TRBJ2-1
clone_size: NA
cdr3_nt: TGTGCCAGCAGCGTGGGGACAGGGGGGAATGAGCAGTTCTTC
cdr3_aa: CASSVGTGGNEQFF

v_call: TRBV28
d_call: NA
j_call: TRBJ1-2
clone_size: NA
cdr3_nt: TGTGCCAGCAGTCAATCCCCGAGCCAGAATGGCTACACCTTC
cdr3_aa: CASSQSPSQNGYTF

v_call: TRBV5-1
d_call: TRBD2
j_call: TRBJ2-7
clone_size: once
cdr3_nt: TGCGCCAGCAGCTTGGACGCTGGGAGCGGGAGAGAGCAGTACTTC
cdr3_aa: CASSLDAGSGREQYF

v_call: TRBV6-5
d_call: TRBD1
j_call: TRBJ1-1
clone_size: few
cdr3_nt: TGTGCCAGCAGTAAACCGGGACAGGGGAACACTGAAGCTTTCTTT
cdr3_aa: CASSKPGQGNTEAFF

v_call: TRBV29-1
d_call: NA
j_call: TRBJ1-4
clone_size: NA
cdr3_nt: TGCAGCGTGAGAGGAACGCATGAAAAACTGTTTTTT
cdr3_aa: CSVRGTHEKLFF

v_call: TRBV5-6
d_call: NA
j_call: TRBJ1-2
clone_size: NA
cdr3_nt: TGTGCCAGCAGCCCATATAACCAAGATAGGACCTTC
cdr3_aa: CASSPYNQDRTF

v_call: TRBV5-4
d_call: NA
j_call: TRBJ2-7
clone_size: NA
cdr3_nt: TGTGCCAGCAGCTTGGGGAACAATTACGAGCAGTACTTC
cdr3_aa: CASSLGNNYEQYF

v_call: TRBV27
d_call: NA
j_call: TRBJ2-2
clone_size: once
cdr3_nt: TGTGCCAGCAGTTTATTTTCCCGGCACTGGGATGACACCGGGGAGCTGTTTTTT
cdr3_aa: CASSLFSRHWDDTGELFF

v_call: TRBV6-6
d_call: TRBD1
j_call: TRBJ1-4
clone_size: NA
cdr3_nt: TGTGCCAGCAGTTGGGGGGACAGGGGGCATGGGGAAAAACTGTTTTTT
cdr3_aa: CASSWGDRGHGEKLFF

v_call: TRBV11-2
d_call: NA
j_call: TRBJ2-7
clone_size: once
cdr3_nt: TGTGCCAGCAGCCCCGGACACCAGAGCTCCTACGAGCAGTACTTC
cdr3_aa: CASSPGHQSSYEQYF

v_call: TRBV19
d_call: NA
j_call: TRBJ1-4
clone_size: NA
cdr3_nt: TGTGCCAGTAGTATAACGACAGACTCTAATGAAAAACTGTTTTTT
cdr3_aa: CASSITTDSNEKLFF

v_call: TRBV19
d_call: NA
j_call: TRBJ1-1
clone_size: NA
cdr3_nt: TGTGCCAGTAGTATCCGACAGTACGACACTGAAGCTTTCTTT
cdr3_aa: CASSIRQYDTEAFF

v_call: TRBV27
d_call: TRBD1
j_call: TRBJ1-2
clone_size: NA
cdr3_nt: TGTGCCAGCGGTGATGACAGGGTCGGGCGCTACACCTTC
cdr3_aa: CASGDDRVGRYTF

v_call: TRBV9
d_call: NA
j_call: TRBJ2-1
clone_size: NA
cdr3_nt: TGTGCCAGCACCATCGGAGGGGGAGGATACAATGAGCAGTTCTTC
cdr3_aa: CASTIGGGGYNEQFF

v_call: TRBV7-9
d_call: NA
j_call: TRBJ1-5
clone_size: NA
cdr3_nt: TGTGCCAGCAGCTTAGAACAGGGCAATCAGCCCCAGCATTTT
cdr3_aa: CASSLEQGNQPQHF

v_call: TRBV28
d_call: NA
j_call: TRBJ2-7
clone_size: NA
cdr3_nt: TGTGCCAGCTCCCCGAGGGGGGGGACCTACGAGCAGTACTTC
cdr3_aa: CASSPRGGTYEQYF

v_call: TRBV4-2
d_call: TRBD2
j_call: TRBJ2-1
clone_size: NA
cdr3_nt: TGTGCCAGCAGCCAAGGGACTAGCGAGTACAATGAGCAGTTCTTC
cdr3_aa: CASSQGTSEYNEQFF

v_call: TRBV19
d_call: NA
j_call: TRBJ1-1
clone_size: NA
cdr3_nt: TGTGCCAGTAGTAGCCAACCTGAGTGGGGCTGGAACACTGAAGCTTTCTTT
cdr3_aa: CASSSQPEWGWNTEAFF

v_call: TRBV7-3
d_call: NA
j_call: TRBJ2-7
clone_size: NA
cdr3_nt: TGTGCCAGCAGCCGCACGAGCGACAGCTACGAGCAGTACTTC
cdr3_aa: CASSRTSDSYEQYF

v_call: TRBV5-1
d_call: TRBD1
j_call: TRBJ1-2
clone_size: NA
cdr3_nt: TGCGCCAGCAGCGGGGACAGGGGGCAAGGAATAAGCGGCTACACCTTC
cdr3_aa: CASSGDRGQGISGYTF

v_call: TRBV27
d_call: TRBD2
j_call: TRBJ2-1
clone_size: once
cdr3_nt: TGTGCCAGCAGTTTAATGTCTAGCGGTGGAGCTGAGCAGTTCTTC
cdr3_aa: CASSLMSSGGAEQFF

v_call: TRBV6-1
d_call: TRBD2
j_call: TRBJ2-3
clone_size: NA
cdr3_nt: TGTGCCAGCAGCGTGACTAGCGGTTACACAGATACGCAGTATTTT
cdr3_aa: CASSVTSGYTDTQYF

v_call: TRBV30
d_call: TRBD2
j_call: TRBJ2-2
clone_size: NA
cdr3_nt: TGTGCCTCCGGGACTAGCGGGGGGACCGGGGAGCTGTTTTTT
cdr3_aa: CASGTSGGTGELFF

v_call: TRBV7-9
d_call: NA
j_call: TRBJ2-5
clone_size: NA
cdr3_nt: TGTGCCAGCAGCCAAGGAGGTTGGGAGACCCAGTACTTC
cdr3_aa: CASSQGGWETQYF

v_call: TRBV2
d_call: NA
j_call: TRBJ1-2
clone_size: few
cdr3_nt: TGTGCCAGCAGTTCCCTGACAGTGAACTATGGCTACACCTTC
cdr3_aa: CASSSLTVNYGYTF

v_call: TRBV5-1
d_call: NA
j_call: TRBJ2-2
clone_size: NA
cdr3_nt: TGCGCCAGCAGCTTAGGGGCAAAGGGGGACACCGGGGAGCTGTTTTTT
cdr3_aa: CASSLGAKGDTGELFF

v_call: TRBV7-9
d_call: NA
j_call: TRBJ2-7
clone_size: NA
cdr3_nt: TGTGCCAGCAGCCACATAGGACAGTCCCCCTACGAGCAGTACTTC
cdr3_aa: CASSHIGQSPYEQYF

v_call: TRBV15
d_call: NA
j_call: TRBJ1-2
clone_size: once
cdr3_nt: TGTGCCACCAGCAGACAAGACAGAGACTATGGCTACACCTTC
cdr3_aa: CATSRQDRDYGYTF

v_call: TRBV11-3
d_call: TRBD1
j_call: TRBJ2-1
clone_size: NA
cdr3_nt: TGTGCCAGCAGCTTAGATGCCGGGACAGATAAGCAGTTCTTC
cdr3_aa: CASSLDAGTDKQFF

v_call: TRBV29-1
d_call: NA
j_call: TRBJ1-2
clone_size: NA
cdr3_nt: TGCAGCGTTGTGGAAAATTTTAGGGGCTACACCTTC
cdr3_aa: CSVVENFRGYTF

v_call: TRBV7-4
d_call: TRBD1
j_call: TRBJ1-3
clone_size: NA
cdr3_nt: TGTGCCAGCAGCACACGGGACAGGGGTGGACACACCATATATTTT
cdr3_aa: CASSTRDRGGHTIYF

v_call: TRBV30
d_call: NA
j_call: TRBJ1-6
clone_size: NA
cdr3_nt: TGTGCCTGGACGCTCGGGGCGTCCTATAATTCACCCCTCCACTTT
cdr3_aa: CAWTLGASYNSPLHF

v_call: TRBV9
d_call: NA
j_call: TRBJ1-5
clone_size: NA
cdr3_nt: TGTGCCAGCAGCGTAGATGGTGGGGGCAATCAGCCCCAGCATTTT
cdr3_aa: CASSVDGGGNQPQHF

v_call: TRBV4-2
d_call: TRBD2
j_call: TRBJ2-1
clone_size: NA
cdr3_nt: TGTGCCAGCACCCGGCGGGGGGGAGGGTACAATGAGCAGTTCTTC
cdr3_aa: CASTRRGGGYNEQFF

v_call: TRBV19
d_call: NA
j_call: TRBJ2-7
clone_size: NA
cdr3_nt: TGTGCCAGCTCTCGGACGGGTCCCTCCTACGAGCAGTACTTC
cdr3_aa: CASSRTGPSYEQYF

v_call: TRBV19
d_call: NA
j_call: TRBJ2-5
clone_size: NA
cdr3_nt: TGTGCCAGTAGTACCACGTGGGGGTCCTCGGAGACCCAGTACTTC
cdr3_aa: CASSTTWGSSETQYF

v_call: TRBV4-2
d_call: NA
j_call: TRBJ1-5
clone_size: NA
cdr3_nt: TGTGCCAGCAGCCAAGACTTCAATCAGCCCCAGCATTTT
cdr3_aa: CASSQDFNQPQHF

v_call: TRBV29-1
d_call: NA
j_call: TRBJ2-6
clone_size: NA
cdr3_nt: TGCAGCTCCCAGGTCTCTGGGGCCAACGTCCTGACTTTC
cdr3_aa: CSSQVSGANVLTF

v_call: TRBV6-5
d_call: NA
j_call: TRBJ1-2
clone_size: NA
cdr3_nt: TGTGCCAGCAGTACGACAGGAGGAGGCTACACCTTC
cdr3_aa: CASSTTGGGYTF